The clone carrying this T cell receptor (beta chain) was counted many times. The data belong to a study of neurological immune-mediated disorders. V dropped 2 bases and J dropped 2; count of bases not matched to a gene: 2. Germline values: CDR1 SGHTA, CDR2 FQGNSA. This CDR3 is built from 14 residues. TCRdb processed the 5' RACE reads anew with MiXCR; each CDR3 protein has one entry. The sample shows approximately 51,000 distinct CDR3 sequences, approximately 3.5% of them seen only once. This clonotype originated in a man aged 40-55 years with multiple sclerosis. Sequenced: PBMCs. The J gene is TRBJ2-5, the V gene TRBV7-2, with 7 bases that match TRBD2. The CDR3 reads CASSLQRGQETQYF. DNA for the CDR3: TGTGCCAGCAGCTTACAGCGGGGACAAGAGACCCAGTACTTC.